This TCR beta chain derives from a study of T cell clones after liver transplantation. Study background: Pre-transplant mixed lymphocyte reactions yielded third-party-reactive TCRbeta sequences as comparators for graft-donor-reactive sequences.

V lost 3 bases, J lost 6 bases, and 8 bases lay in between. Germline loops: CDR1 MDHEN, CDR2 SYDVKM. This CDR3 comprises 12 residues. Assay used: immunoSEQ multiplex PCR; TCRdb lists only in-frame clones, some missing. Altogether roughly 19,000 clones are present, 75% to 80% being singletons, with the ten largest covering around a third. The sample holds a few counts of this clone. This TCR derives from a human patient who received a liver transplant. The graft donor may have given rise to some T cells. The rearrangement uses TRBV28 and TRBJ1-1; no clear D. The specimen comprised CD8+ T cells from blood, sampled more than 53 months after liver transplant. The CDR3, as DNA: TGTGCCAGCAGTTTTTCCGGCCCTGAAGCTTTCTTT. It codes for CASSFSGPEAFF. Based on the CDR3 plus reference TRBV28 and TRBJ1-1, the full variable domain is DVKVTQSSRYLVKRTGEKVFLECVQDMDHENMFWYRQDPGLGLRLIYFSYDVKMKEKGDIPEGYSVSREKKERFSLILESASTNQTSMYLCASSFSGPEAFFGQGTRLTVV.